This TCR beta chain was retrieved from a study of cytotoxic CD8 clonotypes in ibrutinib-treated CLL. Overall study context: The group held 11 relapsed/refractory and approximately 15 treatment-naive patients, with 17 to 18 IGHV unmutated. The samples contained roughly 240,000 productive templates on average. They also contained an average of about 94,000 productive rearrangements. Recorded responses included 25 or so partial and 2 complete; following median about 68 months, approximately 15 stayed remitted and about 12 progressed.

The table came from immunoSEQ multiplex PCR; TCRdb's copy has only in-frame clones and leaves some out. The repertoire holds around 60,000 clones, with around three fifths as singletons. This clone was counted between two and nine times. V was trimmed by 6 bases and J by 12 bases, leaving 15 bases between them. CDR3 length equals 12 residues. Per germline, CDR1 SGHVS and CDR2 FQNEAQ. Sequencing used PBMCs, obtained after 12 months of ibrutinib treatment. V and J are TRBV7-8 and TRBJ2-1, with D perhaps matching TRBD1 or TRBD2 (5 bases each). This clonotype was sampled from a human donor with chronic lymphocytic leukemia. The chain's CDR3 is CASRSATGGQFF. The CDR3 DNA follows: TGTGCCAGCAGATCGGCGACTGGGGGGCAGTTCTTC.